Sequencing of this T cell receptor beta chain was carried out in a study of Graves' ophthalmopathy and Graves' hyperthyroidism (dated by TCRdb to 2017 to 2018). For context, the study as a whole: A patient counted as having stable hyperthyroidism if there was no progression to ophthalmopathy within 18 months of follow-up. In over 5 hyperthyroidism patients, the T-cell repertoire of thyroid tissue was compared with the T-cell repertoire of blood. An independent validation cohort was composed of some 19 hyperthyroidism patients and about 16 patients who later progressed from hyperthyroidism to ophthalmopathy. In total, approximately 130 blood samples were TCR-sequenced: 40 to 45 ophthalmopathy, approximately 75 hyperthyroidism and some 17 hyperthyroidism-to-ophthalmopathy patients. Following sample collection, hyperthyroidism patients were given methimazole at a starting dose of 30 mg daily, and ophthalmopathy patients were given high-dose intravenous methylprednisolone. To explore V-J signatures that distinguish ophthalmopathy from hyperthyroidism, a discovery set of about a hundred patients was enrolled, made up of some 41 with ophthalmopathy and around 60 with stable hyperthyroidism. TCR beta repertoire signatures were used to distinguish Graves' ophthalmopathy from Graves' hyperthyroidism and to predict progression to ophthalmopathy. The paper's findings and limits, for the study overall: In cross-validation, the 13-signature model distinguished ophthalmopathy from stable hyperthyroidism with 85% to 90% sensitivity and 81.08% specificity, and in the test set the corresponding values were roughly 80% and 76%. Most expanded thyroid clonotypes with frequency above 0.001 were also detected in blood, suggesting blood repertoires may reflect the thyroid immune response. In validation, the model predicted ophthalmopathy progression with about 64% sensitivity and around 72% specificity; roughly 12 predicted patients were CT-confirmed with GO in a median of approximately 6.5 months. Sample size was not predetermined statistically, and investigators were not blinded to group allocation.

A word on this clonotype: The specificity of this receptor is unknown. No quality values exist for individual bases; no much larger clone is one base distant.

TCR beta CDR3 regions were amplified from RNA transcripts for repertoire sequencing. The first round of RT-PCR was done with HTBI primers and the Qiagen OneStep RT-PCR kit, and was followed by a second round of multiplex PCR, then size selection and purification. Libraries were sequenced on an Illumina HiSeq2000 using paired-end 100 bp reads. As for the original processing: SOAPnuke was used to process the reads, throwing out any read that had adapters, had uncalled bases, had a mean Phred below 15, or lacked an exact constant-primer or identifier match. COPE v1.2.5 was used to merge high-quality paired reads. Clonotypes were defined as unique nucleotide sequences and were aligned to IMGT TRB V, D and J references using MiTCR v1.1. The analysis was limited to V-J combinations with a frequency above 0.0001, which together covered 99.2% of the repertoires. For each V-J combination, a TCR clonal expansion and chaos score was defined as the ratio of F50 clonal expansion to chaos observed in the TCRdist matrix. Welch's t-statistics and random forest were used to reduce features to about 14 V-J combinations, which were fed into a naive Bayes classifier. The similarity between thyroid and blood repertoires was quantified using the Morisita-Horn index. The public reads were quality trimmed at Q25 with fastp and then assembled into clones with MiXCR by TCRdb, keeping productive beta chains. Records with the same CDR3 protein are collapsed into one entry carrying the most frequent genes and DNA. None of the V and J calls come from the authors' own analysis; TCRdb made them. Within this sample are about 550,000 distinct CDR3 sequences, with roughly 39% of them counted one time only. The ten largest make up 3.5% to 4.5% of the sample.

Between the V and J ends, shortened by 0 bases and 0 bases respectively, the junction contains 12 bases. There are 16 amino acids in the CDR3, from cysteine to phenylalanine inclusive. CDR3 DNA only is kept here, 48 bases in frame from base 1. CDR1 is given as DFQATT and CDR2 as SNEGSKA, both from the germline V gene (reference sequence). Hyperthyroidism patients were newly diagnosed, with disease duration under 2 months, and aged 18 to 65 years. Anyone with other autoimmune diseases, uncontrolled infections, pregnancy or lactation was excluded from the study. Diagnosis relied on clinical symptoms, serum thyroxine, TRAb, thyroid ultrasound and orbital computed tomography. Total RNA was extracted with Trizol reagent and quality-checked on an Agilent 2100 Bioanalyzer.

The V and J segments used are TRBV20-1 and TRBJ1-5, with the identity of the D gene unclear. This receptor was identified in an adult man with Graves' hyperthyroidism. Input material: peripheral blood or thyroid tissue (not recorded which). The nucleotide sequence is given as TGCAGTGCTAGAGATCGAGCGGTTTATAGCAATCAGCCCCAGCATTTT. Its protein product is CSARDRAVYSNQPQHF.